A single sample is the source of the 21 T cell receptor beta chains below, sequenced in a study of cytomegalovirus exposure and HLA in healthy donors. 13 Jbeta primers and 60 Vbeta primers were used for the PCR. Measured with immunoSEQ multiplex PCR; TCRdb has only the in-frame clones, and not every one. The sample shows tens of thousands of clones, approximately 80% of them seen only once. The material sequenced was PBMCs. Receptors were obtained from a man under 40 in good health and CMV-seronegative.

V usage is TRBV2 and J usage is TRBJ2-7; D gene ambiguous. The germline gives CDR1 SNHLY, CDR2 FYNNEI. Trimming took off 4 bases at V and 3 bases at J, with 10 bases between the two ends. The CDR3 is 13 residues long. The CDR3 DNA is TGTGCCAGCAGTGCAACGCTAGTCTACGAGCAGTACTTC. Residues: CASSATLVYEQYF.

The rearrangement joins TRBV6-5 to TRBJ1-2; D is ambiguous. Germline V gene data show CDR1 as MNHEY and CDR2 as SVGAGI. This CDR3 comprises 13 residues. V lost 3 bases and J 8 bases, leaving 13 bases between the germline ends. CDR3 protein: CASSYWSSGGYTF. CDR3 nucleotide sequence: TGTGCCAGCAGTTATTGGTCTTCCGGGGGCTACACCTTC.

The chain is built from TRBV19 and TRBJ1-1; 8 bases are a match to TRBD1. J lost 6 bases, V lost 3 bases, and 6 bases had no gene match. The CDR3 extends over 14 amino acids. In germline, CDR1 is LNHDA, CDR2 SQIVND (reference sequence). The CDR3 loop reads CASSIQGANAEAFF. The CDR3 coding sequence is TGTGCCAGTAGTATTCAGGGGGCAAACGCTGAAGCTTTCTTT. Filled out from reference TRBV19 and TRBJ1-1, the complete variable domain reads DGGITQSPKYLFRKEGQNVTLSCEQNLNHDAMYWYRQDPGQGLRLIYYSQIVNDFQKGDIAEGYSVSREKKESFPLTVTSAQKNPTAFYLCASSIQGANAEAFFGQGTRLTVV.

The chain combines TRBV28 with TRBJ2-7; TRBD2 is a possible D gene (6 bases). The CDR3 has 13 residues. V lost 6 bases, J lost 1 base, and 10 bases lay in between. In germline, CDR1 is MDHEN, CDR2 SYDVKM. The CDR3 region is CASSYSGSYEQYF. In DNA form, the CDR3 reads TGTGCCAGCAGCTATAGCGGATCCTACGAGCAGTACTTC.

Here the CDR3 DNA reads TGTGCCAGCAGCCAAGTTCAGCGGAGGGCCAACACCGGGGAGCTGTTTTTT. Translated, it gives CASSQVQRRANTGELFF. V gene TRBV14 combines with J gene TRBJ2-2, with D maybe TRBD2 (6 bases). Germline CDR1 reads SGHDN; CDR2 reads FVKESK. The CDR3 length is 17 residues. V lost 1 base and J lost 2, with 14 bases in between.

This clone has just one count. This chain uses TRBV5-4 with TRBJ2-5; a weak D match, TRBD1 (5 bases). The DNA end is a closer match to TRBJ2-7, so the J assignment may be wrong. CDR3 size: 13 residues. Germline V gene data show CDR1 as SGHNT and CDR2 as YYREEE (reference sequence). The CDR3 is CASSVQGLYEQYF. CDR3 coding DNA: TGTGCCAGCAGCGTTCAGGGTCTCTACGAGCAGTACTTC.

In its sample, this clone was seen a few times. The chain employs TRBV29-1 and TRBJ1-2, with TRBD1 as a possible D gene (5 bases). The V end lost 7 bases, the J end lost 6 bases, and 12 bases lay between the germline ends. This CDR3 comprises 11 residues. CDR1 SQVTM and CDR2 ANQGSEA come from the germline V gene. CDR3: CSGRGDDGYTF. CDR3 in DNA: TGCAGCGGGCGGGGGGACGATGGCTACACCTTC.

The CDR3, as DNA: TGTGCCAGCAGCCCTTATGGCCGAGGGGGCGTTGGGTCCGGGGAGCTGTTTTTT. This gives the protein CASSPYGRGGVGSGELFF. This chain links TRBV7-9 with TRBJ2-2; 7 bases line up with TRBD1. V was clipped by 5 bases and J by 6 bases; unmatched bases: 18. CDR1 and CDR2 (germline): SEHNR, FQNEAQ (reference sequence). The CDR3 totals 18 residues. The full variable domain, its missing parts supplied by reference TRBV7-9 and TRBJ2-2, is DTGVSQNPRHKITKRGQNVTFRCDPISEHNRLYWYRQTLGQGPEFLTYFQNEAQLEKSRLLSDRFSAERPKGSFSTLEIQRTEQGDSAMYLCASSPYGRGGVGSGELFFGEGSRLTVL.

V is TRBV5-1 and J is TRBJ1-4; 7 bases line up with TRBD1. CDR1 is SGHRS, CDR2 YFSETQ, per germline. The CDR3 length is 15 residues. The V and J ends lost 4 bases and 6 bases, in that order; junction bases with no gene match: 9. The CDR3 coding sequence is TGCGCCAGCAGCGAAGACAGGGTAATCGATGAAAAACTGTTTTTT. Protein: CASSEDRVIDEKLFF.

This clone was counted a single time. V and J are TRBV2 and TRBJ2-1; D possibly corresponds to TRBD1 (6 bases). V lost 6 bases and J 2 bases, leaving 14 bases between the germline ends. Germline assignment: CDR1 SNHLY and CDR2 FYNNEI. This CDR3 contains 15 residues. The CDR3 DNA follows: TGTGCCAGCAGGGAAAGGGACACAGCCTACAATGAGCAGTTCTTC. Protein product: CASRERDTAYNEQFF.

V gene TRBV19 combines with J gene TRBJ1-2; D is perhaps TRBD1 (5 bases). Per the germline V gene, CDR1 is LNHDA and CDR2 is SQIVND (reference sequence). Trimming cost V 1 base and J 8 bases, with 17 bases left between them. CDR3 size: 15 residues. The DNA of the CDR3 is TGTGCCAGTAGTATAGCAACGCGGGGGAAGGGAGGCTACACCTTC. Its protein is CASSIATRGKGGYTF.

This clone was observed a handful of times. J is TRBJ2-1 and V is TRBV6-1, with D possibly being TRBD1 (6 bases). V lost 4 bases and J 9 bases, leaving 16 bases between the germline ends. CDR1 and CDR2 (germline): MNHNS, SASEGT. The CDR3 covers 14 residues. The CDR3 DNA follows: TGTGCCAGCAGTGTCCACAGGGTAGCCGCTGAGCAGTTCTTC. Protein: CASSVHRVAAEQFF.

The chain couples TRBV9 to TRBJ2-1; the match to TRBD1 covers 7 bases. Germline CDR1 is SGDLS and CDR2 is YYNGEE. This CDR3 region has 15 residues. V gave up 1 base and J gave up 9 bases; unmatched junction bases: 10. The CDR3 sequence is CASSVTTAQGREQFF. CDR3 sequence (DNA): TGTGCCAGCAGCGTAACAACGGCACAGGGGCGTGAGCAGTTCTTC.

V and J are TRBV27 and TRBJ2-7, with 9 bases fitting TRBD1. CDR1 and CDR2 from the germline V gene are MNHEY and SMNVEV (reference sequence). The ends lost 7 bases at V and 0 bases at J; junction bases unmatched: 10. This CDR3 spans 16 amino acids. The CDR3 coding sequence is TGTGCCAGCAAAAGATCGGGACAGGGTCCCTCCTACGAGCAGTACTTC. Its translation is CASKRSGQGPSYEQYF.

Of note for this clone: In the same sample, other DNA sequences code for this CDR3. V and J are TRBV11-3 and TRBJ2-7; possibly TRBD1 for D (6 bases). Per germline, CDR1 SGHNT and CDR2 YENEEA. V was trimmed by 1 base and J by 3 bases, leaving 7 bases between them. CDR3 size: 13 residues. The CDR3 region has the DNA TGTGCCAGCAGCTTAGGAGGGGGCTACGAGCAGTACTTC. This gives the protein CASSLGGGYEQYF.

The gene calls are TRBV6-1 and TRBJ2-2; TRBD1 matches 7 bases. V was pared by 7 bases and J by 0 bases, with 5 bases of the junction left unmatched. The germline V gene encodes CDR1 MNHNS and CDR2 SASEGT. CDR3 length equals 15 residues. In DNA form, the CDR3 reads TGTGCCAGCAAGCCCGGACAGGCGAACACCGGGGAGCTGTTTTTT. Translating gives CASKPGQANTGELFF.

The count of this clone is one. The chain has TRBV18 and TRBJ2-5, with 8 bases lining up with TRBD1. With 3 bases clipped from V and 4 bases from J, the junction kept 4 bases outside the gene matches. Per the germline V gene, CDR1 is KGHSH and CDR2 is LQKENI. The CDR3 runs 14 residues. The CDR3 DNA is TGTGCCAGCTCACCGGGGGACAGGTTAGAGACCCAGTACTTC. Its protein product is CASSPGDRLETQYF.

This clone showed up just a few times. The CDR3 coding sequence is TGTGCCACTCGCGGTAGCATGAACACTGAAGCTTTCTTT. Encoded protein: CATRGSMNTEAFF. J is TRBJ1-1 and V is TRBV19; D unclear. CDR3 length: 13 residues. Germline CDR1 LNHDA, CDR2 SQIVND (reference sequence). Trimming cost V 10 bases and J 0 bases, with 12 bases left between them.

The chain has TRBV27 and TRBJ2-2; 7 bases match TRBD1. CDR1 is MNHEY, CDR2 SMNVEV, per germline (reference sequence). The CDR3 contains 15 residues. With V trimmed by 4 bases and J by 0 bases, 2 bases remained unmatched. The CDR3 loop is CASSWGQTNTGELFF. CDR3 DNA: TGTGCCAGCAGTTGGGGACAGACGAACACCGGGGAGCTGTTTTTT.

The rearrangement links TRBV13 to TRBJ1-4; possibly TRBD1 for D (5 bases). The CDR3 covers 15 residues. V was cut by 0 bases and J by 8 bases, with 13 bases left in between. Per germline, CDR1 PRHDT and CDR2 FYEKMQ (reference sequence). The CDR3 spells CASSLGGGEEEKLFF. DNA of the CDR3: TGTGCCAGCAGCTTAGGGGGGGGTGAGGAAGAAAAACTGTTTTTT. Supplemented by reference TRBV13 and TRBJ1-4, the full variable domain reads AAGVIQSPRHLIKEKRETATLKCYPIPRHDTVYWYQQGPGQDPQFLISFYEKMQSDKGSIPDRFSAQQFSDYHSELNMSSLELGDSALYFCASSLGGGEEEKLFFGSGTQLSVL.

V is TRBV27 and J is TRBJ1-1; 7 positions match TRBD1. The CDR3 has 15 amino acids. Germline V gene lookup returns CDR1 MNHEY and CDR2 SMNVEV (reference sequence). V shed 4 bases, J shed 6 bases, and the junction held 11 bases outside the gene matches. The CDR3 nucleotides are TGTGCCAGCAGTTGGACAGGCCCAGGTGTGGCTGAAGCTTTCTTT. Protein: CASSWTGPGVAEAFF.